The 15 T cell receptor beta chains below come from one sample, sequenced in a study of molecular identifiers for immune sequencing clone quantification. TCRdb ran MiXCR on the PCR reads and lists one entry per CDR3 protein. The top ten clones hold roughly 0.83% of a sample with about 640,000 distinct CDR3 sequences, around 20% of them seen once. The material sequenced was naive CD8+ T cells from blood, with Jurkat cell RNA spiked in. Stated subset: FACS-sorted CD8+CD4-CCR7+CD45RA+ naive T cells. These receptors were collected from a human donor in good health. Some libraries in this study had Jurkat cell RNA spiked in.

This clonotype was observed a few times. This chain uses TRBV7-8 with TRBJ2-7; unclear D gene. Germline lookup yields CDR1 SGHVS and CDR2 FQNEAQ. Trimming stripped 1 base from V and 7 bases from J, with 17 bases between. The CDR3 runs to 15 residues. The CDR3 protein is CASSLGALLEWEQYF. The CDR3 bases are TGTGCCAGCAGCTTAGGGGCGTTACTGGAGTGGGAGCAGTACTTC.

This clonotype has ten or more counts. The CDR3 here is CAWSGGSGNQPQHF. DNA for the CDR3: TGTGCCTGGAGTGGTGGGTCAGGCAATCAGCCCCAGCATTTT. The rearrangement links TRBV30 to TRBJ1-5; unclear D gene. The CDR3 is 14 amino acids. Germline lookup yields CDR1 GTSNPN and CDR2 SVGIG (reference sequence). Trimming removed 1 base from V and 2 bases from J, with 9 bases in between.

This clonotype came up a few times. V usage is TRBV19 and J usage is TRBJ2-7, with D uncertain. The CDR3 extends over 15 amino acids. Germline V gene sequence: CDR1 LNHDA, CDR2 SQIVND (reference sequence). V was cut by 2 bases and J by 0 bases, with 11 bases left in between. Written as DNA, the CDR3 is TGTGCCAGTAGTATATCGGGCGCCAGCTCCTACGAGCAGTACTTC. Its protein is CASSISGASSYEQYF.

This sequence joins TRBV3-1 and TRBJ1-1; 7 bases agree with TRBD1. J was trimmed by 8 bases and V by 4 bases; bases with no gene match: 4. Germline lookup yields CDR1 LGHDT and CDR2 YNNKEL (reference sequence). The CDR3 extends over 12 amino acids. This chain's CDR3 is CASSRETGEAFF. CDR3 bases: TGTGCCAGCAGCCGAGAGACAGGGGAAGCTTTCTTT.

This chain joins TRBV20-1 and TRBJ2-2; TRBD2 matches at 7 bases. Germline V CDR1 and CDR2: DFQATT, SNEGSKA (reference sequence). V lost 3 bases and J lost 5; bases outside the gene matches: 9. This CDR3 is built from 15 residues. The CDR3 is CSASQHRLATGELFF. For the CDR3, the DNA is TGCAGTGCTAGCCAACACCGACTAGCTACCGGGGAGCTGTTTTTT.

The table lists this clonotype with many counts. CDR3 sequence (DNA): TGTGCCAGCAGCTTAGCCGGCGGGGGGAAAGATACGCAGTATTTT. Translating it yields CASSLAGGGKDTQYF. J is TRBJ2-3 and V is TRBV7-9, with 8 bases fitting TRBD2. The germline V gene has CDR1 SEHNR and CDR2 FQNEAQ (reference sequence). With V trimmed by 0 bases and J by 5 bases, 4 bases remained unmatched. The CDR3 covers 15 residues.

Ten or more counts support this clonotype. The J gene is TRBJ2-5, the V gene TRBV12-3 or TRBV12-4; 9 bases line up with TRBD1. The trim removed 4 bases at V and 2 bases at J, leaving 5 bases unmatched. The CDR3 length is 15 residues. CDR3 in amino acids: CASSSTGGTQETQYF. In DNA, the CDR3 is TGTGCCAGCAGTTCGACAGGGGGGACTCAAGAGACCCAGTACTTC.

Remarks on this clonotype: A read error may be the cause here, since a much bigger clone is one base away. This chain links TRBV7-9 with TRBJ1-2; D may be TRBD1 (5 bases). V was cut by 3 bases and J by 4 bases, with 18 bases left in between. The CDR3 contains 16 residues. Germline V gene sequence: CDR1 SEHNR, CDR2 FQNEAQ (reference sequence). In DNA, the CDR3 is TGTGCCAGCAGCTTGAGCGCGACAGAACATAGCTATGGCTACACCTTC. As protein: CASSLSATEHSYGYTF.

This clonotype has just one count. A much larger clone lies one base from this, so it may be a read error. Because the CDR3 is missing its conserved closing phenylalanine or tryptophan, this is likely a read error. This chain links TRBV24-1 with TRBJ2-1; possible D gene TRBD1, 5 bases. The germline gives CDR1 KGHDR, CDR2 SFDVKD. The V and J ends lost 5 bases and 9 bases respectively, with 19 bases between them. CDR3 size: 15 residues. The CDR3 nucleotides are TGTGCCACCAGTGCCCAGGGCAGGGCGGTGGGTGAGCAGTTCCTC. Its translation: CATSAQGRAVGEQFL.

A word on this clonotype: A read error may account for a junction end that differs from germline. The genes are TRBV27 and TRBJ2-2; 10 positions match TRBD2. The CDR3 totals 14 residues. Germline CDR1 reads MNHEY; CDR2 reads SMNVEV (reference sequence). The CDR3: CAGSAGTSAGELFF. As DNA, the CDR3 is TGTGCCGGCAGTGCCGGGACTAGCGCCGGGGAGCTGTTTTTT.

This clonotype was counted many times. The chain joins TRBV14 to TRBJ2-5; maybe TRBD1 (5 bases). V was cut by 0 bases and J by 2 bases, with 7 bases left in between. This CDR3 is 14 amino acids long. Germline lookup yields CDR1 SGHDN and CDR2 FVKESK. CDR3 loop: CASSQDTGQETQYF. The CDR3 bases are TGTGCCAGCAGCCAAGACACAGGACAAGAGACCCAGTACTTC.

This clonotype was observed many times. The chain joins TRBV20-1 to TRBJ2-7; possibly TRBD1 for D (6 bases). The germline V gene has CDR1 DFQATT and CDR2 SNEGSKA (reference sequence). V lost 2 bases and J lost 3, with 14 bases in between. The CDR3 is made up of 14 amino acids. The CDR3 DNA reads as TGCAGTGCTAGAATCCGGGACATTGACTACGAGCAGTACTTC. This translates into CSARIRDIDYEQYF.

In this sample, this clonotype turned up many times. CDR3 nucleotide sequence: TGCGCCAGCAGCTTGGCCGCGACAGATTACACAGATACGCAGTATTTT. It translates to CASSLAATDYTDTQYF. The rearrangement uses TRBV5-1 and TRBJ2-3, with TRBD1 as a possible D gene (5 bases). CDR1 and CDR2 (germline): SGHRS, YFSETQ. V was cut by 0 bases and J by 2 bases, with 13 bases left in between. The CDR3 is made up of 16 amino acids.

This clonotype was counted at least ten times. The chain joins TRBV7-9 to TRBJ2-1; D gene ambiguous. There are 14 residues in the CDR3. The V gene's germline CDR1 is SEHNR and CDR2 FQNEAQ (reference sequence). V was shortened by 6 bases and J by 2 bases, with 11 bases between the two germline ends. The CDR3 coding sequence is TGTGCCAGCAGGGATGGGGTAACCTACAATGAGCAGTTCTTC. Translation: CASRDGVTYNEQFF.

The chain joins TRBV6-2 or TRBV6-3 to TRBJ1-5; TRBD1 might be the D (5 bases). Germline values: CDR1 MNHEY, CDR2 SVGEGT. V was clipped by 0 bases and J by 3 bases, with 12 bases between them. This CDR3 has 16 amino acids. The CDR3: CASSYSGGIDNQPQHF. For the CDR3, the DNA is TGTGCCAGCAGTTACTCTGGGGGTATAGACAATCAGCCCCAGCATTTT.